The rows below give T cell receptor beta chains drawn from one sample of a study of control samples from healthy donors and cancer patients. Clones were read by immunoSEQ multiplex PCR, and TCRdb kept only the in-frame ones, dropping some. The sample yields 85,000 to 95,000 clones, less than 90% seen once. Sequences were obtained from blood. The receptors shown here come from a woman aged 70-85 years in good health. CDR3s leave out the opening cysteine and the closing phenylalanine or tryptophan. Each record gives: CDR3 protein, J gene, clone size, CDR3 length, V gene. Clone size is shown for a subset of rows, as once, few, many or a class of expanded clone.

CDR3 protein: ASSQAAVGTSGDTQY
J gene: TRBJ2-3
clone size: -
CDR3 length: 15
V gene: TRBV4-1

CDR3 protein: ASSFRGGRNTGELF
J gene: TRBJ2-2
clone size: -
CDR3 length: 14
V gene: TRBV28

CDR3 protein: ASSPRTSDTGELF
J gene: TRBJ2-2
clone size: -
CDR3 length: 13
V gene: TRBV18

CDR3 protein: ATRLEGQETQY
J gene: TRBJ2-5
clone size: -
CDR3 length: 11
V gene: TRBV10-3

CDR3 protein: SVSGAAEAF
J gene: TRBJ1-1
clone size: -
CDR3 length: 9
V gene: TRBV29-1

CDR3 protein: ASSTSESTDTQY
J gene: TRBJ2-3
clone size: -
CDR3 length: 12
V gene: TRBV7-9

CDR3 protein: ASSSGTDNYGYT
J gene: TRBJ1-2
clone size: -
CDR3 length: 12
V gene: TRBV5-1

CDR3 protein: ASSLDGTGASPLH
J gene: TRBJ1-6
clone size: -
CDR3 length: 13
V gene: TRBV5-4

CDR3 protein: SAMGNTEAF
J gene: TRBJ1-1
clone size: -
CDR3 length: 9
V gene: TRBV20-1

CDR3 protein: VSSLGTENYGYT
J gene: TRBJ1-2
clone size: -
CDR3 length: 12
V gene: TRBV4-1

CDR3 protein: ASRQAVINNEQF
J gene: TRBJ2-1
clone size: -
CDR3 length: 12
V gene: TRBV18

CDR3 protein: ASSPLAGEVEQY
J gene: TRBJ2-7
clone size: few
CDR3 length: 12
V gene: TRBV18

CDR3 protein: ASSLGTNTEAF
J gene: TRBJ1-1
clone size: once
CDR3 length: 11
V gene: TRBV7-9

CDR3 protein: ASSLDRNEQY
J gene: TRBJ2-7
clone size: -
CDR3 length: 10
V gene: TRBV11-2

CDR3 protein: ASSLGRNQPQH
J gene: TRBJ1-5
clone size: -
CDR3 length: 11
V gene: TRBV11-2

CDR3 protein: ASSTGQALEQY
J gene: TRBJ2-7
clone size: -
CDR3 length: 11
V gene: TRBV11-2

CDR3 protein: SATGTDPNQPQH
J gene: TRBJ1-5
clone size: -
CDR3 length: 12
V gene: TRBV29-1

CDR3 protein: AGLAGTEQF
J gene: TRBJ2-1
clone size: -
CDR3 length: 9
V gene: TRBV30

CDR3 protein: ASSLSQAPGLETQY
J gene: TRBJ2-5
clone size: -
CDR3 length: 14
V gene: TRBV7-2

CDR3 protein: AAMGLAENEQF
J gene: TRBJ2-1
clone size: -
CDR3 length: 11
V gene: TRBV30

CDR3 protein: ASSNSRAYEQF
J gene: TRBJ2-1
clone size: -
CDR3 length: 11
V gene: TRBV11-2

CDR3 protein: ATSLAGGSLNEQF
J gene: TRBJ2-1
clone size: -
CDR3 length: 13
V gene: TRBV24-1

CDR3 protein: SAYRDSTDTQY
J gene: TRBJ2-3
clone size: -
CDR3 length: 11
V gene: TRBV29-1

CDR3 protein: ACSGSNEKLF
J gene: TRBJ1-4
clone size: -
CDR3 length: 10
V gene: TRBV12-3/TRBV12-4

CDR3 protein: ASSLLLTSEAF
J gene: TRBJ1-1
clone size: -
CDR3 length: 11
V gene: TRBV7-6

CDR3 protein: ASSVGGGTEAF
J gene: TRBJ1-1
clone size: -
CDR3 length: 11
V gene: TRBV6-4

CDR3 protein: ASTTYTNEAF
J gene: TRBJ1-1
clone size: -
CDR3 length: 10
V gene: TRBV12-3/TRBV12-4

CDR3 protein: AISESGPGTGGSYEQY
J gene: TRBJ2-7
clone size: -
CDR3 length: 16
V gene: TRBV10-3

CDR3 protein: ASSQRYRDRGFSTEAF
J gene: TRBJ1-1
clone size: -
CDR3 length: 16
V gene: TRBV4-1

CDR3 protein: ASSQDLVFSSSYNSPLH
J gene: TRBJ1-6
clone size: -
CDR3 length: 17
V gene: TRBV3-1/TRBV3-2

CDR3 protein: ASSEDGNTIY
J gene: TRBJ1-3
clone size: few
CDR3 length: 10
V gene: TRBV5-1

CDR3 protein: ASSLNGGGDTQY
J gene: TRBJ2-3
clone size: -
CDR3 length: 12
V gene: TRBV11-2

CDR3 protein: ASGTGNTEAF
J gene: TRBJ1-1
clone size: few
CDR3 length: 10
V gene: TRBV4-3

CDR3 protein: AISGGYYGYT
J gene: TRBJ1-2
clone size: -
CDR3 length: 10
V gene: TRBV10-3

CDR3 protein: AISGGGLSSYEQY
J gene: TRBJ2-7
clone size: once
CDR3 length: 13
V gene: TRBV10-3

CDR3 protein: ASSQTTAPGEQF
J gene: TRBJ2-1
clone size: -
CDR3 length: 12
V gene: TRBV3-1/TRBV3-2

CDR3 protein: SVGSSYNSPLH
J gene: TRBJ1-6
clone size: -
CDR3 length: 11
V gene: TRBV29-1

CDR3 protein: ASSVGRWGGQANYGYT
J gene: TRBJ1-2
clone size: -
CDR3 length: 16
V gene: TRBV9

CDR3 protein: ASSKRPSTPQH
J gene: TRBJ1-5
clone size: once
CDR3 length: 11
V gene: TRBV21-1

CDR3 protein: ASSPPGLRGEQY
J gene: TRBJ2-7
clone size: -
CDR3 length: 12
V gene: TRBV18

CDR3 protein: ASSPGTDNYGYT
J gene: TRBJ1-2
clone size: -
CDR3 length: 12
V gene: TRBV9

CDR3 protein: ASSQGQGDFYGYT
J gene: TRBJ1-2
clone size: -
CDR3 length: 13
V gene: TRBV7-9

CDR3 protein: ASSYTSPYPTYEQY
J gene: TRBJ2-7
clone size: -
CDR3 length: 14
V gene: TRBV6-2/TRBV6-3

CDR3 protein: ASSEATGPDTQY
J gene: TRBJ2-3
clone size: -
CDR3 length: 12
V gene: TRBV2

CDR3 protein: ASSRTPLEGYT
J gene: TRBJ1-2
clone size: -
CDR3 length: 11
V gene: TRBV6-5

CDR3 protein: ASSYGDTEAF
J gene: TRBJ1-1
clone size: -
CDR3 length: 10
V gene: TRBV6-5

CDR3 protein: ASSFDRGLGANVLT
J gene: TRBJ2-6
clone size: -
CDR3 length: 14
V gene: TRBV7-2

CDR3 protein: ASSLDPVDYGYT
J gene: TRBJ1-2
clone size: -
CDR3 length: 12
V gene: TRBV7-2

CDR3 protein: ASSGGQNNSPLH
J gene: TRBJ1-6
clone size: -
CDR3 length: 12
V gene: TRBV9

CDR3 protein: ASSMGRDGQY
J gene: TRBJ2-7
clone size: -
CDR3 length: 10
V gene: TRBV19

CDR3 protein: ASSPQRGPSGGIQETQY
J gene: TRBJ2-5
clone size: -
CDR3 length: 17
V gene: TRBV7-4

CDR3 protein: ASSIRDIFNEKLF
J gene: TRBJ1-4
clone size: few
CDR3 length: 13
V gene: TRBV5-5

CDR3 protein: ASSSPIAGGRETQY
J gene: TRBJ2-5
clone size: -
CDR3 length: 14
V gene: TRBV6-2/TRBV6-3

CDR3 protein: ASSAGAGPAYEQY
J gene: TRBJ2-7
clone size: -
CDR3 length: 13
V gene: TRBV19

CDR3 protein: ASSSDIKPDRSRYEQY
J gene: TRBJ2-7
clone size: -
CDR3 length: 16
V gene: TRBV7-9

CDR3 protein: ASSLTGYQETQY
J gene: TRBJ2-5
clone size: -
CDR3 length: 12
V gene: TRBV7-9

CDR3 protein: ASSTGTAIPLGYT
J gene: TRBJ1-2
clone size: once
CDR3 length: 13
V gene: TRBV6-5

CDR3 protein: ASSLVAAANTGELF
J gene: TRBJ2-2
clone size: -
CDR3 length: 14
V gene: TRBV5-1

CDR3 protein: ASSEVTATNYGYT
J gene: TRBJ1-2
clone size: few
CDR3 length: 13
V gene: TRBV2